This T cell receptor beta chain stems from a study of T cell changes during pregnancy in multiple sclerosis (dated by TCRdb to about 2019). About the investigation overall: The study looked at changes in the T cell repertoire across pregnancy in women with multiple sclerosis.

The library was generated by the immunoSEQ multiplex PCR assay. As stored in TCRdb, this immuneACCESS dataset retains in-frame rearrangements with V and J assigned. A fraction of the clones does not appear; measured against another copy, unresolved V genes explain less than half of the discrepancy, and the remainder lacks a known reason. This sample comprises 35,000 to 45,000 clones, roughly 90% of them detected only once. The ten largest clones represent roughly 4.5% of the sample. In the case of this clone: Its antigen remains undetermined. Base qualities are not recorded, but no much larger clone differs from it by a single base.

The receptor was derived from a female donor in good health, enrolled as a control in a pregnancy study. The sample consisted of peripheral blood, taken in the second trimester of pregnancy.

The base sequence is TGTGCCAGCAGCATTGGGCGAGGACAGAACTACGAGCAGTACTTC. Translated, this gives CASSIGRGQNYEQYF. Rearrangement joined TRBV28 to TRBJ2-7; a tentative D call is TRBD1 (6 bases match). Inclusive of the bounding cysteine and phenylalanine, the CDR3 is 15 residues long. The CDR3 DNA has 45 bases and is translated from base 1. At the junction V is shortened by 6 bases and J by 3 bases, with 18 bases in between. Based on the germline V gene, the CDR1 and CDR2 sequences are MDHEN and SYDVKM. The reference TRBV28 and TRBJ2-7 proteins fill in what lies around the CDR3, so the full variable domain reads DVKVTQSSRYLVKRTGEKVFLECVQDMDHENMFWYRQDPGLGLRLIYFSYDVKMKEKGDIPEGYSVSREKKERFSLILESASTNQTSMYLCASSIGRGQNYEQYFGPGTRLTVT.